The rows below give T cell receptor beta chains drawn from one sample of a study of regulatory T cells. Sequencing used immunoSEQ multiplex PCR; TCRdb keeps in-frame clones, though not all of them. Among approximately 20,000 clones listed, 93% were seen once. Sequenced material: CD8+ T cells sorted from blood. All receptors derive from a child aged 2-9 years with CD3G deficiency. CDR3s include the opening cysteine and the closing phenylalanine or tryptophan. Each record gives: D gene, J gene, V gene, clone size, CDR3 DNA, CDR3 protein. D genes are given only for firm matches. Expanded clones are given a class, and other clones once, few, many or no size at all.

>.|TRBJ2-7|TRBV5-1|once
TGCGCCAGCAGCCTGGGACCCGAATACGAGCAGTACTTC
CASSLGPEYEQYF
>.|TRBJ2-1|TRBV6-1|.
TGTGCCAGCAGTGAAAGGGGTAGAGGTAGTAATGAGCAGTTCTTC
CASSERGRGSNEQFF
>.|TRBJ1-5|TRBV7-2|.
TGTGCCAGCAGCCCCTCTTCCCCGGGGAAATCTGATCAGCCCCAGCATTTT
CASSPSSPGKSDQPQHF
>.|TRBJ2-4|TRBV28|.
TGTGCCAGCTCATCTTGGGGATTTCTAAACATTCAGTACTTC
CASSSWGFLNIQYF
>.|TRBJ2-1|TRBV11-3|.
TGTGCCAGCAGACGAAGGGACCCTGCTAGTGAGCAGTTCTTC
CASRRRDPASEQFF
>.|TRBJ1-1|TRBV28|.
TGTGCCAGCAGTTCGCAGGGTATTGAAGCTTTCTTT
CASSSQGIEAFF
>.|TRBJ2-7|TRBV7-8|.
TGTGCCAGCAGCTCGACTAACAGGGTACAAAGCTACGAGCAGTACTTC
CASSSTNRVQSYEQYF
>.|TRBJ2-1|TRBV10-2|.
TGCGCCAGCAGTGAGAGCAATGAGCAGTTCTTC
CASSESNEQFF
>TRBD1|TRBJ2-7|TRBV7-9|.
TGTGCCAGCAGCCGGGACAGTCCCTACGAGCAGTACTTC
CASSRDSPYEQYF
>TRBD2|TRBJ2-7|TRBV6-1|.
TGTGCCAGCAGAGCTCTAGCGGGAGGTTCCTACGAGCAGTACTTC
CASRALAGGSYEQYF
>TRBD1|TRBJ1-1|TRBV5-1|.
TGCGCCAGCAGGGTTGGCCCCCTGGACAAGGGGGCTCAGACTGAAGCTTTCTTT
CASRVGPLDKGAQTEAFF
>TRBD1|TRBJ2-1|TRBV27|.
TGTGCCAGCAGGAGGACAGGGGGTTCCTACAATGAGCAGTTCTTC
CASRRTGGSYNEQFF
>.|TRBJ1-1|TRBV5-1|.
TGCGCCAGCAGCCCTGGACTCGCGCAGATCCGGAATAACACTGAAGCTTTCTTT
CASSPGLAQIRNNTEAFF
>TRBD1|TRBJ2-3|TRBV7-9|.
TGTGCCAGCAGCCCCTCAGGGGGTAGCACAGATACGCAGTATTTT
CASSPSGGSTDTQYF
>.|TRBJ1-6|TRBV21-1|.
TGTGCCAGCATCGGGAGGTCACCCCTCCACTTT
CASIGRSPLHF
>TRBD1|TRBJ1-1|TRBV6-1|.
TGTGCCAGCGAGACAGGGGAGGTGAACACTGAAGCTTTCTTT
CASETGEVNTEAFF
>TRBD1|TRBJ1-5|TRBV28|once
TGTGCCAGCAGTTCAGGGACAGGTCAGCCCCAGCATTTT
CASSSGTGQPQHF
>TRBD1|TRBJ2-7|TRBV28|.
TGTGCCAGCAGTCCAACCGGGACAGGGTACTACGAGCAGTACTTC
CASSPTGTGYYEQYF
>TRBD2|TRBJ2-7|TRBV28|.
TGTGCCAGCAGTCCGAGCTCTAGCGGCCCCTACGAGCAGTACTTC
CASSPSSSGPYEQYF
>TRBD1|TRBJ1-2|TRBV25-1|.
TGTGCCAGCAGTGAATCGCCAGACAGGGGGCGAAATGGCTACACCTTC
CASSESPDRGRNGYTF
>TRBD2|TRBJ2-1|TRBV7-9|.
TGTGCCAGCAGCCTCAGCGGGACCTCCTACAATGAGCAGTTCTTC
CASSLSGTSYNEQFF
>TRBD1|TRBJ2-7|TRBV5-1|.
TGCGCCAGCAGCCCGGACAGGGACCCTTCCGAGCAGCACTTC
CASSPDRDPSEQHF
>.|TRBJ1-1|TRBV28|.
TGTGCCAGCAGTCCGCGGGGTAGTGGCACTGGAGCTTTCTTT
CASSPRGSGTGAFF
>.|TRBJ2-7|TRBV28|once
TGTGCCAGCAGTTTCAGTTCAAGGGGACGAGGAACCTACGAGCAGTACTTC
CASSFSSRGRGTYEQYF
>.|TRBJ2-3|TRBV28|.
TGTGCCAGCAGTTTTTCCCTAGAAGATACGCAGTATTTT
CASSFSLEDTQYF
>.|TRBJ2-7|TRBV6-1|.
TGTGCCAGCACCGCCCGGGACTGGCCCTACGAGCAGTACTTC
CASTARDWPYEQYF
>.|TRBJ2-3|TRBV28|.
TGTGCCAGCAGTCACAGGATTCTCACAGATACGCAGTATTTT
CASSHRILTDTQYF
>.|TRBJ2-7|TRBV7-8|.
TGTGCCAGCAGCTTAGAGGGCCCCCGGGAGCAGTACTTC
CASSLEGPREQYF
>.|TRBJ1-2|TRBV7-2|.
TGTGCCAGCAGCTCGGGGCCCCGCGGGGACTATGGCTACACCTTC
CASSSGPRGDYGYTF
>TRBD2|TRBJ2-7|TRBV28|once
TGTGCCAGCAGTACAGGGACTAGCGGGTACGAGCAGTACTTC
CASSTGTSGYEQYF
>TRBD1|TRBJ2-7|TRBV6-1|.
TGTGCCAGCAGTCCGGGACAGCCTTACGAGCAGTACTTC
CASSPGQPYEQYF
>TRBD1|TRBJ2-7|TRBV6-1|.
TGTGCCAGCAGTGAAAGGTTGGGCCAGGGGGCGAGGTACGAGCAGTACTTC
CASSERLGQGARYEQYF
>.|TRBJ2-1|TRBV5-1|.
TGCGCCAGCAGCTTGGACGCCTTCAACCCCTACAATGAGCAGTTCTTC
CASSLDAFNPYNEQFF
>TRBD1|TRBJ2-7|TRBV5-1|.
TGCGCCAGCAGCTGGGACAGGGGGGAGCAGTACTTC
CASSWDRGEQYF
>.|TRBJ2-7|TRBV28|.
TGTGCCAGCAGTTTGGTGGGTAGCGCATACGAGCAGTACTTC
CASSLVGSAYEQYF
>TRBD1|TRBJ2-1|TRBV5-1|.
TGCGCCAGCAGCTTAGGGACAGACTTCAATGAGCAGTTCTTC
CASSLGTDFNEQFF
>.|TRBJ2-3|TRBV28|.
TGTGCCAGCAGTTCACCCTTCCAACCCCCGGATACGCAGTATTTT
CASSSPFQPPDTQYF
>.|TRBJ2-1|TRBV19|.
TGTGCCAGTAGTCGCAGGGGGGGGAGAAATGAGCAGTTCTTC
CASSRRGGRNEQFF
>.|TRBJ2-4|TRBV27|.
TGTGCCAGCAGCAGACAGATAGCCAAAAACATTCAGTACTTC
CASSRQIAKNIQYF
>TRBD1|TRBJ1-1|TRBV6-5|.
TGTGCCAGCAGCTTCGACAGGGGCACTGAAGCTTTCTTT
CASSFDRGTEAFF
>.|TRBJ2-1|TRBV5-1|.
TGCGCCAGCAGCCTAATGGGGACTTCCCCCTACAATGAGCAGTTCTTC
CASSLMGTSPYNEQFF